These 24 T cell receptor beta chains came from one sample sequenced in a study of shared T cell receptors in the human thymus. Profiling relied on immunoSEQ multiplex PCR, and the TCRdb table lists in-frame clones only, not all of them. The sample yields about 710,000 clones, roughly 86% seen once. These data were likewise used in another study, on human thymus T cells.

The material sequenced was thymocytes. Receptors originate from a boy younger than two with a congenital heart defect.

The genes are TRBV29-1 and TRBJ2-3; the D is unclear. Per germline, CDR1 SQVTM and CDR2 ANQGSEA. This CDR3 is built from 14 residues. V gave up 0 bases and J gave up 3 bases, with 10 bases separating them. For the CDR3, the DNA is TGCAGCGTTGAAGACTTTATAAAAACAGATACGCAGTATTTT. Its protein product is CSVEDFIKTDTQYF.

This sequence joins TRBV6-5 and TRBJ1-2; 10 bases agree with TRBD1. The CDR3 covers 16 residues. J was trimmed by 1 base and V by 2 bases; bases with no gene match: 4. Germline CDR1 reads MNHEY; CDR2 reads SVGAGI. In DNA form, the CDR3 reads TGTGCCAGCAGTTACGGGGGACAGGGGAGTAACTATGGCTACACCTTC. As protein: CASSYGGQGSNYGYTF.

The chain combines TRBV7-7 with TRBJ2-2, with 8 positions matching TRBD2. The germline V gene has CDR1 SSHAT and CDR2 FNYEAQ (reference sequence). CDR3 size: 13 residues. The CDR3 DNA reads TGTGCTACACTAGCGGAAAACACCGGGGAGCTGTTTTTT. Its translation: CATLAENTGELFF. Combining the CDR3 with reference TRBV7-7 and TRBJ2-2 gives the whole variable domain GAGVSQSPRYKVTKRGQDVTLRCDPISSHATLYWYQQALGQGPEFLTYFNYEAQPDKSGLPSDRFSAERPEGSISTLTIQRTEQRDSAMYRCATLAENTGELFFGEGSRLTVL.

V is TRBV5-1 and J is TRBJ2-3, with 8 nucleotides matching TRBD2. Unmatched junction bases numbered 10, after V lost 2 bases and J lost 5 bases. There are 16 residues in the CDR3. The germline V gene has CDR1 SGHRS and CDR2 YFSETQ. CDR3: CASSFSRGGSRDTQYF. As DNA, the CDR3 is TGCGCCAGCAGCTTCTCCCGGGGGGGCTCGAGAGATACGCAGTATTTT.

The gene calls are TRBV6-4 and TRBJ2-4; weak D call: TRBD1 (6 bases). Germline CDR1 reads MRHNA; CDR2 reads SNTAGT. The CDR3 runs 19 residues. The germline V and J ends were trimmed by 0 bases and 2 bases, with 20 bases remaining between them. The CDR3: CASSDSKPRLQGTKNIQYF. The CDR3 region has the DNA TGTGCCAGCAGTGACTCGAAACCGCGCCTACAGGGTACCAAAAACATTCAGTACTTC.

Here the CDR3 DNA reads TGCGCCAGCGATTCCGGGACAGGGGGGTCCGTATGGTATTTT. Protein sequence: CASDSGTGGSVWYF. The chain joins TRBV10-2 to TRBJ2-3; 11 nucleotides line up with TRBD1. Looked up from germline, CDR1 is WSHSY and CDR2 is SAAADI. V shed 8 bases and J 14 bases; nucleotides not matched to a gene: 15. The CDR3 is 14 amino acids.

There are a few counts of this clone. The gene calls are TRBV7-2 and TRBJ1-2, with D possibly matching TRBD1 (5 bases). Per germline, CDR1 SGHTA and CDR2 FQGNSA. The germline V and J ends were trimmed by 0 bases and 6 bases, with 14 bases remaining between them. The CDR3 covers 15 residues. This chain's CDR3 is CASSLAVGGGDGYTF. The CDR3 DNA sequence: TGTGCCAGCAGCTTAGCAGTTGGAGGAGGGGATGGCTACACCTTC.

The rearrangement joins TRBV14 to TRBJ2-7, with TRBD2 matching over 8 bases. There are 19 residues in the CDR3. Germline trimming cut 6 bases from V and 1 base from J; bases unmatched to any gene: 20. The V gene's germline CDR1 is SGHDN and CDR2 FVKESK. The CDR3 spells CASSKMEVAGLSSSYEQYF. For the CDR3, the DNA is TGTGCCAGCAGTAAAATGGAGGTAGCGGGGTTATCCAGTTCCTACGAGCAGTACTTC. Based on the CDR3 plus reference TRBV14 and TRBJ2-7, the full variable domain is EAGVTQFPSHSVIEKGQTVTLRCDPISGHDNLYWYRRVMGKEIKFLLHFVKESKQDESGMPNNRFLAERTGGTYSTLKVQPAELEDSGVYFCASSKMEVAGLSSSYEQYFGPGTRLTVT.

The V gene is TRBV27, the J gene TRBJ1-1, with D possibly matching TRBD1 (5 bases). The V gene lost 2 bases and the J gene lost 4 bases, with 11 bases spanning the gap. Germline V CDR1 and CDR2: MNHEY, SMNVEV (reference sequence). The CDR3 sequence is 14 residues long. CDR3 bases: TGTGCCAGCAGTTTAAGAATTAGGGGCACTGAAGCTTTCTTT. Its translation is CASSLRIRGTEAFF.

Only one count was recorded for this clone. The J gene is TRBJ2-6, the V gene TRBV19, with D possibly matching TRBD1 (5 bases). CDR1 is LNHDA and CDR2 is SQIVND in the germline V gene (reference sequence). The V end was cut by 4 bases, the J end by 0 bases, with 13 bases between. The CDR3 extends over 17 amino acids. The CDR3 nucleotides are TGTGCCAGTAGTACTAACAGGACCGACTCTGGGGCCAACGTCCTGACTTTC. Residues: CASSTNRTDSGANVLTF.

The rearrangement joins TRBV5-1 to TRBJ2-7; 10 bases fit TRBD1. This CDR3 is 17 amino acids long. V trimming: 4 bases; J trimming: 3 bases; junction bases outside the gene matches: 13. Germline CDR1 SGHRS, CDR2 YFSETQ. CDR3 sequence: CASSEGQGPITNYEQYF. The CDR3 DNA reads TGCGCCAGCAGCGAGGGACAGGGGCCTATTACAAACTACGAGCAGTACTTC.

The CDR3 region has the DNA TGTGCCAGCAGTTCACAGGATAACACCGGGGAGCTGTTTTTT. As protein: CASSSQDNTGELFF. This chain uses TRBV27 with TRBJ2-2; possibly TRBD1 for D (5 bases). In germline, CDR1 is MNHEY, CDR2 SMNVEV (reference sequence). The CDR3 contains 14 residues. V was trimmed by 4 bases and J by 2 bases, leaving 8 bases between them.

The rearrangement links TRBV20-1 to TRBJ1-1, with unresolved D. The germline V and J ends were trimmed by 7 bases and 2 bases, with 8 bases remaining between them. The CDR3 covers 11 residues. Germline V CDR1 and CDR2: DFQATT, SNEGSKA (reference sequence). Here the CDR3 DNA reads TGCAGTGGTCCCAATAACACTGAAGCTTTCTTT. Translation gives CSGPNNTEAFF.

This clone showed up just a few times. This chain joins TRBV27 and TRBJ2-1; 12 bases match TRBD2. Germline CDR1 MNHEY, CDR2 SMNVEV (reference sequence). Unmatched junction bases numbered 8, after V lost 4 bases and J lost 7 bases. The CDR3 loop spans 16 amino acids. Written as DNA, the CDR3 is TGTGCCAGCAGTTCAGTACTAGCGGGGGGCCGGAATGAGCAGTTCTTC. Amino acids: CASSSVLAGGRNEQFF.

The chain links TRBV21-1 to TRBJ2-3; the table's D call, TRBD1, was not checked against the DNA. TRBV21-1 is labeled a pseudogene. The CDR3 contains 15 residues. CDR3 bases: TGTGCCCGTTTCGGACAAGGCAAGGGTCGAGATACGCAGTATTTT. Amino acids: CARFGQGKGRDTQYF.

In DNA, the CDR3 is TGTGCCAGCAGTCTATTTCTAGCGGGTAGCTCCTACAATGAGCAGTTCTTC. This codes for CASSLFLAGSSYNEQFF. This chain connects TRBV27 to TRBJ2-1, with 8 bases that match TRBD2. CDR1 and CDR2 from the germline V gene are MNHEY and SMNVEV (reference sequence). The CDR3 is 17 amino acids. V dropped 5 bases and J dropped 0; count of bases not matched to a gene: 9.

The rearrangement uses TRBV27 and TRBJ1-6, with D possibly TRBD1 on 5 matching bases. The CDR3 contains 13 residues. V gave up 3 bases and J gave up 8 bases, with 8 bases separating them. Per germline, CDR1 MNHEY and CDR2 SMNVEV (reference sequence). The CDR3 nucleotides read TGTGCCAGCAGTTTCGACAGTTATTCACCCCTCCACTTT. Protein product: CASSFDSYSPLHF.

The chain joins TRBV4-1 to TRBJ2-1, with TRBD1 matching 10 bases. With 3 bases clipped from V and 4 bases from J, the junction kept 3 bases outside the gene matches. Germline V gene sequence: CDR1 MGHRA, CDR2 YSYEKL. This CDR3 has 15 residues. CDR3 coding DNA: TGCGCCAGCAGCCATGCGGGACAGGGGTACAATGAGCAGTTCTTC. As protein: CASSHAGQGYNEQFF.

The chain employs TRBV2 and TRBJ2-7, with D possibly being TRBD2 (6 bases). V lost 11 bases, J lost 4 bases, and 21 bases lay in between. CDR1 is SNHLY and CDR2 is FYNNEI in the germline V gene. The CDR3 runs to 14 residues. The CDR3 coding sequence is TGTGCCCTACTTGGGGGGACCCCCCATTACGAGCAGTACTTC. Protein product: CALLGGTPHYEQYF.

This clone was observed a single time. The chain has TRBV9 and TRBJ2-7, with D tentatively TRBD2 (7 bases). Trimming pared 0 bases from V and 4 bases from J, leaving 17 bases between. The length of the CDR3 is 16 residues. Germline CDR1 is SGDLS and CDR2 is YYNGEE. In nucleotides, the CDR3 is TGTGCCAGCAGCGTAGGAAGGGGGGGCATGAAATACGAGCAGTACTTC. Protein product: CASSVGRGGMKYEQYF.

The chain has TRBV25-1 and TRBJ2-2; TRBD1 matches 7 bases. Unmatched junction bases numbered 7, after V lost 6 bases and J lost 6 bases. Looked up from germline, CDR1 is MGHDK and CDR2 is SYGVNS. The CDR3 has 14 amino acids. The chain's CDR3 is CASRSPGQSGELFF. CDR3 coding DNA: TGTGCCAGCAGATCCCCGGGACAGTCCGGGGAGCTGTTTTTT.

The count of this clone is one. J is TRBJ1-3 and V is TRBV11-2, with D perhaps TRBD1 (6 bases). The CDR3 has 18 residues. CDR1 is SGHAT, CDR2 FQNNGV, per germline. Trimming took 1 base from V and 5 from J, leaving 21 bases between them. The CDR3 coding sequence is TGTGCCAGCAGCTTAGTGGTTTTCATCCGGACAGACCGAAACACCATATATTTT. Translated, it gives CASSLVVFIRTDRNTIYF.

This rearrangement joins TRBV5-6 to TRBJ2-3; tentative D call: TRBD1 (6 bases). Germline V CDR1 and CDR2: SGHDT, YYEEEE. The CDR3 sequence is 15 residues long. With 0 bases removed from V and 1 base from J, the gap between germline ends came to 9 bases. Here the CDR3 reads CASSLEGVGTDTQYF. The DNA of the CDR3 is TGTGCCAGCAGCTTGGAGGGGGTGGGCACAGATACGCAGTATTTT.

The V call is TRBV27, the J call TRBJ1-5; 7 bases agree with TRBD1. The CDR3 has 15 amino acids. Trimming removed 7 bases from V and 0 bases from J; junction bases left unmatched: 6. CDR1 MNHEY and CDR2 SMNVEV come from the germline V gene (reference sequence). The CDR3 DNA sequence: TGTGCCAGCAAGGCAAGGGGGCATAGCAATCAGCCCCAGCATTTT. This gives the protein CASKARGHSNQPQHF.